The present T cell receptor (beta chain) was sequenced within a study of identical twins' blood T cells. Study results and caveats: Top TCRbeta clonotypes were shared more with twin than unrelated donors.

Remarks on this clonotype: What it binds is unknown.

In germline, CDR1 is SQVTM, CDR2 ANQGSEA. The CDR3 is made up of 11 amino acids. V dropped 6 bases and J dropped 5 bases, with 10 bases sitting between them. As originally analysed: Per-library CDR3 reads ranged 2.2 to 3.6 million; clonotypes, ~90,000 to ~550,000. Each CDR3 protein gets one entry after TCRdb re-called the 5' RACE reads with MiXCR. The authors' filters were not applied to this entry. The table lists 350,000 to 400,000 distinct CDR3 sequences, 28% of them singletons. The donors were healthy female monozygous twins, three pairs in total. Likely shared infections and vaccines: all three twin pairs were reared together.

The J gene is TRBJ1-1, the V gene TRBV29-1; D might be TRBD1 (5 bases). The sequencing input was PBMCs. The source is a woman aged 18 to 55 in good health. Here the CDR3 reads CSVWGRTEAFF. The CDR3 DNA follows: TGCAGCGTGTGGGGGAGAACTGAAGCTTTCTTT.